Listed below are T cell receptor beta chains from one sample, sequenced in a study of blood T cell repertoires in COVID-19. Produced via immunoSEQ multiplex PCR; TCRdb's table is partial and in-frame only. Among 120,000 or so clones, about four fifths were seen once, and the ten largest hold around 16%. The specimen sequenced was peripheral blood. These receptors originate from a man in his sixties with active or convalescent COVID-19. Both conserved end residues are part of each CDR3. The D gene is left open where the match is weak. Clone size is shown for a subset of rows, as once, few, many or a class of expanded clone.

j_call d_call v_call clone_size cdr3_nt cdr3_aa
TRBJ2-7 TRBD1 TRBV5-5 - TGTGCCAGCAGCCTGACAGGGGGCTACGAGCAGTACTTC CASSLTGGYEQYF
TRBJ1-1 - TRBV9 once TGTGCCAGCAGCACCCAGGTAAACACTGAAGCTTTCTTT CASSTQVNTEAFF
TRBJ2-7 - TRBV6-6 - TGTGCCAGCAGTTACTCGAGTAGTCAGGTCGCTGGCGAGCAGTACTTC CASSYSSSQVAGEQYF
TRBJ2-3 TRBD2 TRBV27 - TGTGCCAGCAGTTTCTTACCGGCGGGAGGCCCCACAGATACGCAGTATTTT CASSFLPAGGPTDTQYF
TRBJ2-4 - TRBV12-3/TRBV12-4 - TGTGCCAGCAGTTTGCACAGGTCAAACATTCAGTACTTC CASSLHRSNIQYF
TRBJ2-1 TRBD1 TRBV2 - TGTGCCACTTCCGGGACAGGGGAAAGGGGCTACAATGAGCAGTTCTTC CATSGTGERGYNEQFF
TRBJ1-5 TRBD1 TRBV7-2 - TGTGCCAGCAGCTCGGGACAGGGGTATCAGCCCCAGCATTTT CASSSGQGYQPQHF
TRBJ1-2 - TRBV4-3 - TGCGCCAGCAGCCCTGACGCGGGGGGGCATAATGGCTACACCTTC CASSPDAGGHNGYTF
TRBJ2-7 TRBD1 TRBV29-1 - TGCAGCGTTGAACTACCCGGGACAGGAACCTACGAGCAGTACTTC CSVELPGTGTYEQYF
TRBJ2-3 TRBD1 TRBV2 - TGTGCCAGCAGTGAAGGGACAGGCTATCCCACAGATACGCAGTATTTT CASSEGTGYPTDTQYF
TRBJ2-7 - TRBV4-2 - TGTGCCAGCAGCCAAGGTGTGGCAGCGACTACGTACGAGCAGTACTTC CASSQGVAATTYEQYF
TRBJ2-1 TRBD2 TRBV4-3 - TGCGCCAGCAGCCAAGATCGCTCGGGAGGGCCGTTGGGTGAGCAGTTCTTC CASSQDRSGGPLGEQFF
TRBJ2-1 TRBD2 TRBV28 - TGTGCCTCAGCCTGGGCTAGCGGGAGTCTAGACAATGAGCAGTTCTTC CASAWASGSLDNEQFF
TRBJ2-3 - TRBV6-6 few TGTGCCAGCCGCACGGAGGGCCAAACAGATACGCAGTATTTT CASRTEGQTDTQYF
TRBJ2-3 TRBD2 TRBV20-1 - TGCAGTGCTAGTTTCGGACTAGCGGGAGGGTTTAGCACAGATACGCAGTATTTT CSASFGLAGGFSTDTQYF
TRBJ2-5 TRBD1 TRBV19 - TGTGCCAGTAGTGCGACAGGGGGCGCCTCAGAGACCCAGTACTTC CASSATGGASETQYF
TRBJ1-1 TRBD1 TRBV24-1 - TGTGCCACCCGGACAGGAACTGAAGCTTTCTTT CATRTGTEAFF
TRBJ1-2 TRBD1 TRBV28 - TGTGCCAGCGGAGACAGGGTGAAGGGCTACACCTTC CASGDRVKGYTF
TRBJ2-5 - TRBV7-2 - TGTGCCAGCAGCTTGGGGGTCGACAGGTCCAGAGAGACCCAGTACTTC CASSLGVDRSRETQYF
TRBJ1-4 - TRBV7-8 - TGTGCCAGCAGCCCCCGTGGGGGGGCTGGTGAAAAACTGTTTTTT CASSPRGGAGEKLFF
TRBJ1-1 - TRBV15 - TGTGCCATAAAAAGAGGGTTGAACACTGAAGCTTTCTTT CAIKRGLNTEAFF
TRBJ2-1 - TRBV7-9 - TGTGCCAGCAGCTTGACCTTCCGGGAGAGAAACAATGAGCAGTTCTTC CASSLTFRERNNEQFF
TRBJ2-1 TRBD2 TRBV19 - TGTGCCAGTAGGGTGACTAGCTCCTCTGAGCAGTTCTTC CASRVTSSSEQFF